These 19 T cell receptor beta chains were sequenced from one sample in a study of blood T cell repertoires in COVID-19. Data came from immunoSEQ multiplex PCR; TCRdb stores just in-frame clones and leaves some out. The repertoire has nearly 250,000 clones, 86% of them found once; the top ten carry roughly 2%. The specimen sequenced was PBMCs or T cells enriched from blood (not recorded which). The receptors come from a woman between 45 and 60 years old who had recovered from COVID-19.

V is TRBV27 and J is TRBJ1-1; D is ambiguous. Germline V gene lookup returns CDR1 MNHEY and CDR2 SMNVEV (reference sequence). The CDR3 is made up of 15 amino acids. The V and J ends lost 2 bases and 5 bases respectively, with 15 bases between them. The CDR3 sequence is CASSLEWRPMTEAFF. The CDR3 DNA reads TGTGCCAGCAGTTTAGAATGGCGGCCAATGACTGAAGCTTTCTTT.

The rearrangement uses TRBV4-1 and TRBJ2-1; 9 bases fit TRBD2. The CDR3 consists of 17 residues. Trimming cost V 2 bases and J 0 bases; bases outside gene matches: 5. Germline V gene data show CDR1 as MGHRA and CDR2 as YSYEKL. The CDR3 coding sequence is TGCGCCAGCAGCCAACCTCTAGCGGGATACTCCTACAATGAGCAGTTCTTC. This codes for CASSQPLAGYSYNEQFF.

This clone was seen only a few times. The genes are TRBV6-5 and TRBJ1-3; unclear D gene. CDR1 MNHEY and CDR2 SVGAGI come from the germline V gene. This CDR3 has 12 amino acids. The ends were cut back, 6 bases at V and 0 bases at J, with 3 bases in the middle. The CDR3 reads CASRSSGNTIYF. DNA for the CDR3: TGTGCCAGCAGGAGCTCTGGAAACACCATATATTTT.

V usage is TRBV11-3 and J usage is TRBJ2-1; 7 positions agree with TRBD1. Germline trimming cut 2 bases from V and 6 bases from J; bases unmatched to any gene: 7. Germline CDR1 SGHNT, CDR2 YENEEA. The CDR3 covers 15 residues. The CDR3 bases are TGTGCCAGCAGCTTAAAGGGGGCGCTTATCAATGAGCAGTTCTTC. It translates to CASSLKGALINEQFF.

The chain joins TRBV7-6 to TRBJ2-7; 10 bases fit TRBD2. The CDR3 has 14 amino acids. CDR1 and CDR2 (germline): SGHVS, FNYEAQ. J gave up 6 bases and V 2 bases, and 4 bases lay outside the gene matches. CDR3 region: CASSLLAGEGEQYF. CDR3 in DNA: TGTGCCAGCAGCTTACTAGCGGGAGAAGGCGAGCAGTACTTC.

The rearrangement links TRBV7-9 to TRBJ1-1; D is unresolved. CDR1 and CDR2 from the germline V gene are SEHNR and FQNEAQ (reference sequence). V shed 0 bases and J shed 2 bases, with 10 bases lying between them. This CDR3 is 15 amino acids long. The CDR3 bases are TGTGCCAGCAGCTTAGCTAGTGGCGGAAACACTGAAGCTTTCTTT. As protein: CASSLASGGNTEAFF.

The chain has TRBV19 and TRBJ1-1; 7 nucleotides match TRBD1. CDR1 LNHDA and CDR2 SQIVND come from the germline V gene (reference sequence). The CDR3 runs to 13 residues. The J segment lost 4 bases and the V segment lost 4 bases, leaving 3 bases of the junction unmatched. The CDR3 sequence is CASSSPGGTEAFF. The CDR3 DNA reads TGTGCCAGTAGTAGCCCAGGGGGCACTGAAGCTTTCTTT.

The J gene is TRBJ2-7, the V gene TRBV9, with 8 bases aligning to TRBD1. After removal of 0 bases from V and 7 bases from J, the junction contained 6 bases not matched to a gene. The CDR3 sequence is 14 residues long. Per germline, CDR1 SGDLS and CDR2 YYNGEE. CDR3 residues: CASSVAGTGKEQYF. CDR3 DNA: TGTGCCAGCAGCGTAGCCGGGACAGGCAAAGAGCAGTACTTC. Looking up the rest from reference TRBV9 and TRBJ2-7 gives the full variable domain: DSGVTQTPKHLITATGQRVTLRCSPRSGDLSVYWYQQSLDQGLQFLIQYYNGEERAKGNILERFSAQQFPDLHSELNLSSLELGDSALYFCASSVAGTGKEQYFGPGTRLTVT.

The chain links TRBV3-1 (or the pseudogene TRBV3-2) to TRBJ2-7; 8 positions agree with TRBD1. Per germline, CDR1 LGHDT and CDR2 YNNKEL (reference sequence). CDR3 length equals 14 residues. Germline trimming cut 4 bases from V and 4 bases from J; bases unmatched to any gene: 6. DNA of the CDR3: TGTGCCAGCAGCCCGGGACAGGTGATTTACGAGCAGTACTTC. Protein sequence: CASSPGQVIYEQYF.

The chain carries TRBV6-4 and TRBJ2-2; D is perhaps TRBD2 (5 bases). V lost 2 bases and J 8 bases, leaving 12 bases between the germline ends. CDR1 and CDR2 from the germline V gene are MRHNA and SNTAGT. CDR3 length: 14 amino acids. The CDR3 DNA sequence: TGTGCCAGCAGTGACGGATATAGGAGGGGGGAGCTGTTTTTT. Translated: CASSDGYRRGELFF.

The chain's CDR3 is CASSLAPNQPQHF. In DNA, the CDR3 is TGTGCCAGCAGCTTAGCCCCAAATCAGCCCCAGCATTTT. The V gene is TRBV7-2, the J gene TRBJ1-5; D gene ambiguous. Trimming took 0 bases from V and 4 from J, leaving 4 bases between them. Germline CDR1 reads SGHTA; CDR2 reads FQGNSA. The CDR3 runs 13 residues.

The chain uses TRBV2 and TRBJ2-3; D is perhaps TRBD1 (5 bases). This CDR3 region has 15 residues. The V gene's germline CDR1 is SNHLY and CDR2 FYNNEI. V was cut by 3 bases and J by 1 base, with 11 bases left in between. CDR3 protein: CASSELGRGTDTQYF. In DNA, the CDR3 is TGTGCCAGCAGTGAGTTGGGCAGGGGCACAGATACGCAGTATTTT.

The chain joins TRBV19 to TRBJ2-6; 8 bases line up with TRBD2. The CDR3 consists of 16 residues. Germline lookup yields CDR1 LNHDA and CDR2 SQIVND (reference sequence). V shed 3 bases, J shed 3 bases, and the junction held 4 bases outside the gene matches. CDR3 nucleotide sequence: TGTGCCAGTAGTATTGCGGGGGGCGGTGGGGCCAACGTCCTGACTTTC. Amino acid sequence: CASSIAGGGGANVLTF.

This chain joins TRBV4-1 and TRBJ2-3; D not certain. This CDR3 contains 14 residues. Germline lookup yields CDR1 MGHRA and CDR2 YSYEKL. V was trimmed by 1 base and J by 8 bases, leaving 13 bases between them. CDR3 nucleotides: TGCGCCAGCAGCCAAGTAAGCGCCTCGGGTACGCAGTATTTT. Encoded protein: CASSQVSASGTQYF.

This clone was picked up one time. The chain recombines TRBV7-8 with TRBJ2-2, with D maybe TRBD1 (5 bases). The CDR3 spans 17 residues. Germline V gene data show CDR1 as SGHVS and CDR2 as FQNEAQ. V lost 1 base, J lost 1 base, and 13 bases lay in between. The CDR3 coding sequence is TGTGCCAGCAGCTTAGTGCAGAGACAGTTGAACACCGGGGAGCTGTTTTTT. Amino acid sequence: CASSLVQRQLNTGELFF.

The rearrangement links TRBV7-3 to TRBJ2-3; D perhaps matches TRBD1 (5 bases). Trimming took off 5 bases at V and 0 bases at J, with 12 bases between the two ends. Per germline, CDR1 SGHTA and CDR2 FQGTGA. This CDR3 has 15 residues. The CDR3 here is CASSATGHSTDTQYF. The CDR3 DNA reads TGTGCCAGCAGCGCGACCGGACACAGCACAGATACGCAGTATTTT.

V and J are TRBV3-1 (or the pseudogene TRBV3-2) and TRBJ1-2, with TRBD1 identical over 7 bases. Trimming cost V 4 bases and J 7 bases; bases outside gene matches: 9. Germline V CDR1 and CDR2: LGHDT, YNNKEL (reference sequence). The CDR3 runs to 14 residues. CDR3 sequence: CASSLGQLSSGYTF. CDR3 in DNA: TGTGCCAGCAGCCTGGGACAGCTTTCTTCTGGCTACACCTTC.

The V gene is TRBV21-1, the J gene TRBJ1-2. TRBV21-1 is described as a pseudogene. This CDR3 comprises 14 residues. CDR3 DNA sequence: TGTGCCAGCCTTCCGGGGGGAAAGGGCTATGGCTACACCTTC. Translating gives CASLPGGKGYGYTF.

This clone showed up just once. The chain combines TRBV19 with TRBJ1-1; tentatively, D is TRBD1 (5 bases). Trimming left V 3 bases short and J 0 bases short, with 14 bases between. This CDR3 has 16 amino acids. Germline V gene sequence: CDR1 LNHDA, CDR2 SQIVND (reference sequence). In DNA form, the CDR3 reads TGTGCCAGTAGTATTTCAGGGACTATCATGAACACTGAAGCTTTCTTT. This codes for CASSISGTIMNTEAFF.